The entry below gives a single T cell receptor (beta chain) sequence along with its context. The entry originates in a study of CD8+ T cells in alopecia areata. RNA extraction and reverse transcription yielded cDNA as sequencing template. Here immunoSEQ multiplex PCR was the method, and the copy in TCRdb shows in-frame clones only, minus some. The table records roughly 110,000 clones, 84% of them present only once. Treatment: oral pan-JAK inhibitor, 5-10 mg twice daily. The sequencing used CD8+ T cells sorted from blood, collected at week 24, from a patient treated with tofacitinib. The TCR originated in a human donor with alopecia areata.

The CDR3: CASRVGDSATEAFF. Written as DNA, the CDR3 is TGTGCCAGCAGGGTTGGGGACAGCGCCACTGAAGCTTTCTTT. The rearrangement uses TRBV5-4 and TRBJ1-1; 7 bases match TRBD1. Germline V gene sequence: CDR1 SGHNT, CDR2 YYREEE (reference sequence). The CDR3 contains 14 residues. V trimming: 5 bases; J trimming: 4 bases; junction bases outside the gene matches: 8.